A single sample is the source of the 23 T cell receptor beta chains below, sequenced in a study of early T cells in non-severe SARS-CoV-2 infection. TCRdb fed the 5' RACE reads into MiXCR, producing one record per CDR3 protein. This sample has some 70,000 distinct CDR3 sequences, with roughly a tenth found just once. The sample was whole blood. These receptors all come from an adult who was a healthcare worker with PCR-confirmed SARS-CoV-2 infection or an uninfected control (not recorded which).

This clonotype was observed a handful of times. The gene calls are TRBV9 and TRBJ2-5; 8 bases align to TRBD2. J lost 4 bases, V lost 2 bases, and 4 bases had no gene match. The CDR3 has 14 residues. CDR1 and CDR2 (germline): SGDLS, YYNGEE. The CDR3 DNA is TGTGCCAGCAGCGTCAGCGGGGGCGCAGAGACCCAGTACTTC. This translates into CASSVSGGAETQYF.

V is TRBV7-9 and J is TRBJ2-3; no firm D call. The CDR3 extends over 14 amino acids. V was cut by 5 bases and J by 1 base, with 10 bases left in between. Germline V gene sequence: CDR1 SEHNR, CDR2 FQNEAQ (reference sequence). The CDR3 spells CASSRGRGTDTQYF. CDR3 sequence (DNA): TGTGCCAGCAGCAGAGGACGGGGCACAGATACGCAGTATTTT.

V is TRBV6-1 and J is TRBJ2-7, with a tentative D call TRBD2 (5 bases). Germline-derived CDR1 and CDR2 are MNHNS and SASEGT. The length of the CDR3 is 15 residues. Trimming stripped 8 bases from V and 3 bases from J, with 20 bases between. CDR3 amino acids: CASRLRVGNVYEQYF. The CDR3 coding sequence is TGTGCCAGCCGCCTAAGGGTCGGGAATGTCTACGAGCAGTACTTC.

This clonotype was counted many times. The V and J genes are TRBV18 and TRBJ1-1; D not resolved. This CDR3 spans 14 amino acids. V was trimmed by 0 bases and J by 8 bases, leaving 13 bases between them. The germline CDR1 and CDR2 sequences are KGHSH and LQKENI. The CDR3 here is CASSPPGPHGEAFF. CDR3 DNA: TGTGCCAGCTCACCACCGGGCCCCCATGGGGAAGCTTTCTTT. The entire variable domain, with the rest obtained from reference TRBV18 and TRBJ1-1, is as follows: NAGVMQNPRHLVRRRGQEARLRCSPMKGHSHVYWYRQLPEEGLKFMVYLQKENIIDESGMPKERFSAEFPKEGPSILRIQQVVRGDSAAYFCASSPPGPHGEAFFGQGTRLTVV.

This clonotype was found a few times. The chain links TRBV18 to TRBJ1-6; TRBD1 matches at 7 bases. The J segment lost 4 bases and the V segment lost 2 bases, leaving 2 bases of the junction unmatched. The CDR3 length is 15 residues. Looked up from germline, CDR1 is KGHSH and CDR2 is LQKENI. CDR3 sequence: CASSPGTDYNSPLHF. The CDR3 nucleotides are TGTGCCAGCTCACCAGGGACAGATTATAATTCACCCCTCCACTTT.

The chain employs TRBV20-1 and TRBJ2-4; D gene unclear. Trimming cost V 1 base and J 8 bases, with 9 bases left between them. Germline CDR1 and CDR2: DFQATT and SNEGSKA (reference sequence). This CDR3 is built from 12 residues. The CDR3: CSARAILDIQYF. The CDR3 DNA follows: TGCAGTGCTAGAGCGATCCTGGACATTCAGTACTTC.

This clonotype has ten or more counts. The chain combines TRBV3-1 with TRBJ2-1; 13 bases align to TRBD2. The CDR3 is 17 residues long. Per germline, CDR1 LGHDT and CDR2 YNNKEL (reference sequence). The trim removed 3 bases at V and 7 bases at J, leaving 9 bases unmatched. CDR3 region: CASSHRTSGSRANEQFF. CDR3 bases: TGTGCCAGCAGCCACCGGACTAGCGGGAGTCGTGCTAATGAGCAGTTCTTC.

Only a few counts were recorded for this clonotype. CDR3 in amino acids: CSVVLAGDNEQFF. CDR3 nucleotide sequence: TGCAGCGTTGTGTTAGCGGGGGACAATGAGCAGTTCTTC. V gene TRBV29-1 combines with J gene TRBJ2-1; 9 bases fit TRBD2. With V trimmed by 4 bases and J by 5 bases, 3 bases remained unmatched. Looked up from germline, CDR1 is SQVTM and CDR2 is ANQGSEA. This CDR3 region has 13 residues.

This clonotype was recorded at least ten times. The V and J genes are TRBV27 and TRBJ1-1; D call uncertain. This CDR3 has 12 amino acids. CDR1 and CDR2 from the germline V gene are MNHEY and SMNVEV (reference sequence). V lost 6 bases to trimming and J lost 1 base, with 6 bases between them. CDR3 coding DNA: TGTGCCAGCAGGTCAGGGAACACTGAAGCTTTCTTT. Encoded protein: CASRSGNTEAFF.

The V and J genes are TRBV12-3 or TRBV12-4 and TRBJ1-2, with D possibly TRBD1 on 5 matching bases. Trimming left V 6 bases short and J 7 bases short, with 12 bases between. This CDR3 region has 12 residues. The CDR3 reads CASRPDGAGYTF. As DNA, the CDR3 is TGTGCCAGCAGACCCGACGGGGCTGGCTACACCTTC.

This clonotype was counted at least ten times. The J gene is TRBJ2-7, the V gene TRBV11-2, with a tentative D call TRBD1 (5 bases). The V end was cut by 4 bases, the J end by 3 bases, with 7 bases between. CDR3 length: 12 amino acids. The germline V gene has CDR1 SGHAT and CDR2 FQNNGV. CDR3 sequence reads: CASSSDSYEQYF. As DNA, the CDR3 is TGTGCCAGCAGCTCTGACAGCTACGAGCAGTACTTC.

The J gene is TRBJ1-5, the V gene TRBV10-3; weak D call: TRBD1 (5 bases). V lost 3 bases and J 7 bases, leaving 13 bases between the germline ends. This CDR3 spans 14 amino acids. Germline CDR1 and CDR2: ENHRY and SYGVKD. The CDR3 spells CAISDGGGWQPQHF. In DNA form, the CDR3 reads TGTGCCATCAGTGATGGGGGGGGTTGGCAGCCCCAGCATTTT.

The chain carries TRBV18 and TRBJ2-7, with D possibly matching TRBD1 (5 bases). In germline, CDR1 is KGHSH, CDR2 LQKENI. V dropped 3 bases and J dropped 1 base, with 7 bases sitting between them. The CDR3 extends over 13 amino acids. The CDR3 protein is CASSPGRSYEQYF. CDR3 sequence (DNA): TGTGCCAGCTCACCGGGGCGTTCCTACGAGCAGTACTTC.

This clonotype was recorded a few times. V and J are TRBV10-1 and TRBJ2-7; 12 bases agree with TRBD2. V lost 10 bases and J lost 5; bases outside the gene matches: 12. CDR3 length equals 15 residues. Germline CDR1 WNHNN, CDR2 SYGVQD (reference sequence). In nucleotides, the CDR3 is TGCGCCATCGGTACTAGCGGGAGGTGCGTCCACGAGCAGTACTTC. It translates to CAIGTSGRCVHEQYF.

This clonotype was seen at least ten times. The chain carries TRBV7-9 and TRBJ2-2; D is undetermined. Germline V gene data show CDR1 as SEHNR and CDR2 as FQNEAQ (reference sequence). V lost 7 bases and J lost 1, with 4 bases in between. The CDR3 totals 12 residues. The CDR3 spells CASTENTGELFF. The DNA for the CDR3 is TGTGCCAGCACCGAGAACACCGGGGAGCTGTTTTTT.

At least ten counts were recorded for this clonotype. The V call is TRBV7-6, the J call TRBJ2-2; 7 bases map to TRBD2. Germline assignment: CDR1 SGHVS and CDR2 FNYEAQ. CDR3 size: 16 residues. The V gene end was trimmed by 3 bases and the J gene end by 0 bases; junction bases not matched to a gene: 4. CDR3 DNA sequence: TGTGCCAGCAGCTTCAGCGGGATTACGAACACCGGGGAGCTGTTTTTT. Translating gives CASSFSGITNTGELFF.

The sample holds many counts of this clonotype. CDR3 amino acids: CASGGGQGPSEAFF. The CDR3 coding sequence is TGTGCTAGTGGTGGAGGACAGGGCCCTTCTGAAGCTTTCTTT. This chain connects TRBV12-5 to TRBJ1-1; 8 nucleotides agree with TRBD1. V dropped 5 bases and J dropped 6; count of bases not matched to a gene: 8. This CDR3 spans 14 amino acids. CDR1 LGHNT and CDR2 FRNRAP come from the germline V gene.

In DNA form, the CDR3 reads TGTGCCAGCAGACGGGACCCGAACACTGAAGCTTTCTTT. Translation gives CASRRDPNTEAFF. This chain joins TRBV2 and TRBJ1-1, with D possibly matching TRBD1 (5 bases). The V gene's germline CDR1 is SNHLY and CDR2 FYNNEI. CDR3 length equals 13 residues. Trimming took off 6 bases at V and 1 base at J, with 9 bases between the two ends.

The genes are TRBV5-6 and TRBJ2-1, with a possible D match to TRBD1 (5 bases). The V gene's germline CDR1 is SGHDT and CDR2 YYEEEE. V gave up 0 bases and J gave up 3 bases, with 13 bases separating them. The CDR3 extends over 16 amino acids. The CDR3 sequence: CASSLVSGSNYNEQFF. In nucleotides, the CDR3 is TGTGCCAGCAGCTTGGTGTCAGGGTCGAACTACAATGAGCAGTTCTTC.

This clonotype was observed at least ten times. The J gene is TRBJ1-6, the V gene TRBV5-6; 8 bases map to TRBD1. CDR1 and CDR2 (germline): SGHDT, YYEEEE. The trim removed 1 base at V and 9 bases at J, leaving 3 bases unmatched. The CDR3 spans 14 residues. CDR3 DNA sequence: TGTGCCAGCAGCTTGTACAGGGGGGCTTCACCCCTCCACTTT. It codes for CASSLYRGASPLHF.

V usage is TRBV9 and J usage is TRBJ1-6, with D tentatively TRBD1 (5 bases). The length of the CDR3 is 14 residues. Germline V gene lookup returns CDR1 SGDLS and CDR2 YYNGEE. V was clipped by 2 bases and J by 4 bases, with 7 bases between them. The CDR3 sequence is CASSVQGYNSPLHF. Written as DNA, the CDR3 is TGTGCCAGCAGCGTTCAGGGTTATAATTCACCCCTCCACTTT.

In this sample, this clonotype turned up many times. This chain joins TRBV10-3 and TRBJ2-3, with 16 bases aligning to TRBD2. The V gene's germline CDR1 is ENHRY and CDR2 SYGVKD. CDR3 length: 19 amino acids. The trim removed 5 bases at V and 4 bases at J, leaving 12 bases unmatched. The CDR3: CAISLPGLAGGQSADTQYF. The CDR3 nucleotides read TGTGCCATCAGTCTCCCGGGACTAGCGGGGGGGCAGTCAGCAGATACGCAGTATTTT.

This clonotype has just one count. V is TRBV29-1 and J is TRBJ2-4; D is unresolved. The CDR3 has 13 residues. The V and J ends lost 0 bases and 10 bases respectively, with 13 bases between them. CDR1 is SQVTM, CDR2 ANQGSEA, per germline. Written as DNA, the CDR3 is TGCAGCGTTGAAGATGGGCCGACACGGATTCAGTACTTC. Its protein product is CSVEDGPTRIQYF.